Below are 27 T cell receptor beta chains sequenced from a single sample in a study of OX40 agonist ivuxolimab in advanced cancers. Method: immunoSEQ multiplex PCR; TCRdb's copy keeps in-frame clones and lacks some. The sample yields tens of thousands of clones, 70% to 90% seen once. The starting material was CD4+ or CD8+ T cells sorted from blood, obtained in a trial of the OX40 agonist ivuxolimab. The receptors stem from an adult with an advanced solid tumor such as melanoma, head and neck, liver or kidney cancer.

The chain couples TRBV18 to TRBJ1-4, with D possibly being TRBD1 (6 bases). The germline CDR1 and CDR2 sequences are KGHSH and LQKENI. CDR3 length equals 14 residues. Trimming cost V 4 bases and J 2 bases, with 8 bases left between them. The CDR3: CASSRGGTNEKLFF. The CDR3, as DNA: TGTGCCAGCTCACGGGGGGGCACTAATGAAAAACTGTTTTTT.

V and J are TRBV21-1 and TRBJ2-6; the D call in the table, TRBD1, was not verified against the DNA. TRBV21-1 is described as a pseudogene. The CDR3 consists of 19 residues. CDR3 sequence (DNA): TGTGCCAGCACCTCTCGACAGGGGGTCCCAATTGTTCGGGCCAACGTCCTGACTTTC. Amino acid sequence: CASTSRQGVPIVRANVLTF.

J is TRBJ2-2 and V is TRBV9, with TRBD1 matching 8 bases. The CDR3 is 15 residues long. V lost 3 bases to trimming and J lost 1 base; unmatched junction nucleotides: 2. From germline, CDR1 is SGDLS and CDR2 YYNGEE. The CDR3 DNA reads as TGTGCCAGCAGCGGAGGACAGGGGAACACCGGGGAGCTGTTTTTT. Protein: CASSGGQGNTGELFF.

This rearrangement joins TRBV29-1 to TRBJ2-1; the D is unclear. Germline V gives CDR1 SQVTM, CDR2 ANQGSEA. This CDR3 has 12 amino acids. The V gene lost 3 bases and the J gene lost 7 bases, with 10 bases spanning the gap. The CDR3 region is CSVDRSGNEQFF. As DNA, the CDR3 is TGCAGCGTTGATCGATCGGGTAATGAGCAGTTCTTC.

A single count supports this clone. V is TRBV29-1 and J is TRBJ2-1; maybe TRBD2 (5 bases). V lost 4 bases and J 9 bases, leaving 13 bases between the germline ends. Germline-derived CDR1 and CDR2 are SQVTM and ANQGSEA. CDR3 length: 12 residues. CDR3 sequence (DNA): TGCAGCGTTGCGCATCCACGGGGTGAGCAGTTCTTC. Translating it yields CSVAHPRGEQFF.

This chain links TRBV7-9 with TRBJ2-7, with D maybe TRBD2 (6 bases). Germline V gene sequence: CDR1 SEHNR, CDR2 FQNEAQ (reference sequence). The ends were cut back, 3 bases at V and 2 bases at J, with 11 bases in the middle. This CDR3 has 14 amino acids. Here the CDR3 reads CASSFGTATYEQYF. In DNA form, the CDR3 reads TGTGCCAGCAGCTTCGGGACTGCGACCTACGAGCAGTACTTC.

The chain employs TRBV5-1 and TRBJ2-1; the match to TRBD2 covers 7 bases. In germline, CDR1 is SGHRS, CDR2 YFSETQ. The CDR3 has 16 residues. J lost 3 bases, V lost 2 bases, and 8 bases had no gene match. Here the CDR3 reads CASSFPFLADYNEQFF. In DNA form, the CDR3 reads TGCGCCAGCAGCTTCCCTTTTCTAGCGGACTACAATGAGCAGTTCTTC.

The rearrangement joins TRBV2 to TRBJ2-7; the D gene is possibly TRBD1 (6 bases). In germline, CDR1 is SNHLY, CDR2 FYNNEI. The length of the CDR3 is 12 residues. Trimming took off 3 bases at V and 6 bases at J, with 9 bases between the two ends. The CDR3, as DNA: TGTGCCAGCAGTGACAGGGGACCCGAGCAGTACTTC. Encoded protein: CASSDRGPEQYF.

This clone showed up just a few times. The V call is TRBV6-6, the J call TRBJ1-2, with 10 bases matching TRBD1. V lost 4 bases and J lost 4; bases outside the gene matches: 9. The germline CDR1 and CDR2 sequences are MNHNY and SVGAGI (reference sequence). The length of the CDR3 is 16 residues. This chain's CDR3 is CASSWDRGIGSYGYTF. In DNA form, the CDR3 reads TGTGCCAGCAGTTGGGACAGGGGAATAGGGAGCTATGGCTACACCTTC.

The V and J genes are TRBV7-2 and TRBJ1-2; 8 bases align to TRBD1. Germline trimming cut 5 bases from V and 4 bases from J; bases unmatched to any gene: 6. The CDR3 is made up of 14 amino acids. CDR1 and CDR2 (germline): SGHTA, FQGNSA. The CDR3: CASSPPDRGYGYTF. In nucleotides, the CDR3 is TGTGCCAGCAGCCCACCCGACAGGGGCTATGGCTACACCTTC.

The chain employs TRBV7-8 and TRBJ1-4; the match to TRBD1 covers 8 bases. Germline lookup yields CDR1 SGHVS and CDR2 FQNEAQ. V lost 2 bases and J lost 3; bases outside the gene matches: 14. The CDR3 contains 19 residues. The CDR3 reads CASSLRGEGQVAPNEKLFF. The CDR3 DNA follows: TGTGCCAGCAGCTTACGGGGAGAGGGACAGGTTGCGCCTAATGAAAAACTGTTTTTT.

V and J are TRBV6-1 and TRBJ2-1; D uncertain. Trimming left V 0 bases short and J 6 bases short, with 3 bases between. The CDR3 runs 12 residues. Looked up from germline, CDR1 is MNHNS and CDR2 is SASEGT. In DNA form, the CDR3 reads TGTGCCAGCAGTGAAGCCGTCAATGAGCAGTTCTTC. It translates to CASSEAVNEQFF.

V usage is TRBV5-8 and J usage is TRBJ1-6; TRBD1 agrees at 7 bases. The CDR3 extends over 17 amino acids. V shed 4 bases, J shed 0 bases, and the junction held 7 bases outside the gene matches. Germline V CDR1 and CDR2: SGHTS, YDEGEE. CDR3 DNA sequence: TGTGCCAGCAGCCTGACAGGGAGCGGCTCCTATAATTCACCCCTCCACTTT. It codes for CASSLTGSGSYNSPLHF.

The chain has TRBV28 and TRBJ2-7; D not certain. This CDR3 has 13 amino acids. Germline values: CDR1 MDHEN, CDR2 SYDVKM. V was pared by 3 bases and J by 2 bases, with 8 bases between. CDR3 amino acids: CASSFNSPYEQYF. In DNA form, the CDR3 reads TGTGCCAGCAGTTTTAACTCCCCCTACGAGCAGTACTTC.

This chain links TRBV6-5 with TRBJ2-5, with 8 nucleotides matching TRBD1. The CDR3 sequence is 14 residues long. The V gene end was trimmed by 6 bases and the J gene end by 7 bases; junction bases not matched to a gene: 10. Germline assignment: CDR1 MNHEY and CDR2 SVGAGI. The CDR3 loop is CASSPRGTGVTQYF. DNA of the CDR3: TGTGCCAGCAGCCCCCGTGGGACAGGTGTGACCCAGTACTTC.

The chain joins TRBV5-1 to TRBJ2-4; TRBD1 matches at 9 bases. J gave up 2 bases and V 3 bases, and 9 bases lay outside the gene matches. CDR3 length equals 17 residues. CDR1 SGHRS and CDR2 YFSETQ come from the germline V gene. CDR3 sequence reads: CASSSLSGQGTKNIQYF. Written as DNA, the CDR3 is TGCGCCAGCAGCTCCTTGTCCGGACAGGGGACCAAAAACATTCAGTACTTC.

The V call is TRBV6-1, the J call TRBJ1-1; D is unresolved. CDR1 is MNHNS, CDR2 SASEGT, per germline. Trimming stripped 6 bases from V and 11 bases from J, with 10 bases between. The CDR3 is 10 residues long. The CDR3 loop is CASRTVVAFF. As DNA, the CDR3 is TGTGCCAGCAGAACCGTGGTGGCTTTCTTT.

The chain carries TRBV7-2 and TRBJ1-2; 9 nucleotides line up with TRBD1. Germline assignment: CDR1 SGHTA and CDR2 FQGNSA. Trimming cost V 3 bases and J 6 bases; bases outside gene matches: 17. There are 18 residues in the CDR3. The CDR3 sequence is CASSFPNSPGQGKNGYTF. The DNA for the CDR3 is TGTGCCAGCAGCTTTCCTAATTCTCCGGGACAGGGAAAGAATGGCTACACCTTC.

The V call is TRBV2, the J call TRBJ2-3; D not resolved. V lost 1 base and J lost 3, with 8 bases in between. The CDR3 length is 14 residues. Germline V gene data show CDR1 as SNHLY and CDR2 as FYNNEI. CDR3 region: CASSEVTATDTQYF. DNA for the CDR3: TGTGCCAGCAGTGAAGTTACCGCGACAGATACGCAGTATTTT.

This clone was counted once. The chain combines TRBV7-9 with TRBJ2-7, with D hard to call. Germline CDR1 SEHNR, CDR2 FQNEAQ (reference sequence). Trimming shortened V by 5 bases and J by 3 bases, and 8 bases separated the two germline ends. The CDR3 is 12 amino acids. The CDR3 is CASSPWSYEQYF. CDR3 in DNA: TGTGCCAGCAGCCCCTGGAGCTACGAGCAGTACTTC. Filled out from reference TRBV7-9 and TRBJ2-7, the complete variable domain reads DTGVSQNPRHKITKRGQNVTFRCDPISEHNRLYWYRQTLGQGPEFLTYFQNEAQLEKSRLLSDRFSAERPKGSFSTLEIQRTEQGDSAMYLCASSPWSYEQYFGPGTRLTVT.

In regard to this clone: An end of the junction does not agree with germline; a read error may underlie this. The chain carries TRBV7-7 and TRBJ2-3; 8 nucleotides line up with TRBD1. In germline, CDR1 is SSHAT, CDR2 FNYEAQ (reference sequence). The CDR3 loop spans 16 amino acids. The CDR3 sequence is CASSIGTGITTDTQYF. CDR3 coding DNA: TGTGCTAGCAGCATCGGGACAGGCATCACCACAGATACGCAGTATTTT.

The J gene is TRBJ1-5, the V gene TRBV28; D perhaps matches TRBD1 (6 bases). The germline V gene encodes CDR1 MDHEN and CDR2 SYDVKM. The CDR3 sequence is 14 residues long. V dropped 2 bases and J dropped 5 bases, with 10 bases sitting between them. The CDR3 bases are TGTGCCAGCAGTTTAGTACAGGGCCATCAGCCCCAGCATTTT. Protein sequence: CASSLVQGHQPQHF. The whole variable domain, remainder taken from reference TRBV28 and TRBJ1-5, is DVKVTQSSRYLVKRTGEKVFLECVQDMDHENMFWYRQDPGLGLRLIYFSYDVKMKEKGDIPEGYSVSREKKERFSLILESASTNQTSMYLCASSLVQGHQPQHFGDGTRLSIL.

The chain joins TRBV7-9 to TRBJ1-4; D perhaps matches TRBD1 (5 bases). The CDR3 runs 17 residues. CDR1 SEHNR and CDR2 FQNEAQ come from the germline V gene (reference sequence). Trimming took 5 bases from V and 3 from J, leaving 19 bases between them. This chain's CDR3 is CASSKGTATSPNEKLFF. The CDR3 bases are TGTGCCAGCAGCAAAGGGACGGCCACATCTCCTAATGAAAAACTGTTTTTT.

J is TRBJ2-2 and V is TRBV10-2, with 11 bases matching TRBD2. This CDR3 is built from 17 residues. The germline gives CDR1 WSHSY, CDR2 SAAADI. V shed 6 bases and J 1 base; nucleotides not matched to a gene: 7. Here the CDR3 reads CASRYSGRAGNTGELFF. DNA of the CDR3: TGCGCCAGCAGGTATAGCGGGAGGGCCGGGAACACCGGGGAGCTGTTTTTT.

The chain carries TRBV28 and TRBJ1-4, with 10 bases aligning to TRBD1. The CDR3 is made up of 14 amino acids. Germline CDR1 reads MDHEN; CDR2 reads SYDVKM. V trimming: 6 bases; J trimming: 7 bases; junction bases outside the gene matches: 5. The CDR3 region is CASRRQGAGEKLFF. In DNA form, the CDR3 reads TGTGCCAGCAGGCGACAGGGGGCGGGTGAAAAACTGTTTTTT.

The V gene is TRBV28, the J gene TRBJ1-5; D possibly corresponds to TRBD1 (5 bases). CDR1 is MDHEN and CDR2 is SYDVKM in the germline V gene. Trimming pared 11 bases from V and 2 bases from J, leaving 13 bases between. This CDR3 has 13 amino acids. The CDR3 DNA reads as TGTGCCGTACGGGGGGAAGGCAATCAGCCCCAGCATTTT. It codes for CAVRGEGNQPQHF.

The chain joins TRBV7-9 to TRBJ2-1; the D gene is possibly TRBD2 (6 bases). V was pared by 4 bases and J by 6 bases, with 22 bases between. Germline CDR1 reads SEHNR; CDR2 reads FQNEAQ (reference sequence). The CDR3 loop spans 17 amino acids. The CDR3, as DNA: TGTGCCAGCAGCTCCCCCTCGTATAGCGGACCGGGCAATGAGCAGTTCTTC. Its protein product is CASSSPSYSGPGNEQFF.